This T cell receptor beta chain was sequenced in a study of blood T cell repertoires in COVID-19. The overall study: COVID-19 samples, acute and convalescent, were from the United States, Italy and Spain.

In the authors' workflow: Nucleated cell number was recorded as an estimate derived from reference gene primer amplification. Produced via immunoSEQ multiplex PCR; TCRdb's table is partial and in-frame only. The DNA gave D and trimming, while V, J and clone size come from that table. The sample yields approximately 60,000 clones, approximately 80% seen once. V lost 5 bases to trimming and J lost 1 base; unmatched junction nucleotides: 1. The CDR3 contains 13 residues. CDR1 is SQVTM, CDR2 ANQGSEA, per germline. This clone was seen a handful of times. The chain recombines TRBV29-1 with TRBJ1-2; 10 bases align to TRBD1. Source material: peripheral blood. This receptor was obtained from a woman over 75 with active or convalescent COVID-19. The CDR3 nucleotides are TGCAGCGTTCGGACAGGGGGTAACTATGGCTACACCTTC. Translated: CSVRTGGNYGYTF.